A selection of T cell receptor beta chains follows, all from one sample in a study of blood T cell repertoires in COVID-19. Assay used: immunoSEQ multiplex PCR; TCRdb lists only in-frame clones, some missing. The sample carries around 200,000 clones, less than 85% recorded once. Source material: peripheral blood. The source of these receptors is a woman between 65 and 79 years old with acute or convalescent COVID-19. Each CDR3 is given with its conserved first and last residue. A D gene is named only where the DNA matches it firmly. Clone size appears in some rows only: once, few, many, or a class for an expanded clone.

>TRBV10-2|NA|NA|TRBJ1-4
CASSGQDAGKLFF
TGCGCCAGCAGTGGACAGGATGCTGGAAAACTGTTTTTT
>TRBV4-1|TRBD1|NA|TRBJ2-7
CASSQNRDRGAEQYF
TGCGCCAGCAGCCAAAACCGGGACAGGGGAGCCGAGCAGTACTTC
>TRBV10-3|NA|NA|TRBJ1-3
CAISEVAGNTIYF
TGTGCCATCAGTGAAGTAGCTGGAAACACCATATATTTT
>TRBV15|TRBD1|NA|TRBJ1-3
CATSRGERLDRGLGNTIYF
TGTGCCACCAGCAGAGGCGAGAGACTGGACAGGGGGCTTGGAAACACCATATATTTT
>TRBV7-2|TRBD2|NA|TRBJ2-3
CASSLLAASTDTQYF
TGTGCCAGCAGCTTACTAGCGGCTAGCACAGATACGCAGTATTTT
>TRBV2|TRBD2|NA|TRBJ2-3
CASSKISGVTDTQYF
TGTGCCAGCAGCAAGATTAGCGGGGTCACAGATACGCAGTATTTT
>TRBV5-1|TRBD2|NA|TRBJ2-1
CASNRGLSYNEQFF
TGCGCCAGCAACCGGGGACTATCCTACAATGAGCAGTTCTTC
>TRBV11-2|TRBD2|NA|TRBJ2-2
CASRYRGTGGTGELFF
TGTGCCAGCAGATATAGGGGAACGGGAGGAACCGGGGAGCTGTTTTTT
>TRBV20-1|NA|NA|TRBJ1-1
CSATGNTEAFF
TGCAGTGCTACAGGGAACACTGAAGCTTTCTTT
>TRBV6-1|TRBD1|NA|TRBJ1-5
CASSAKGGQGNQPQHF
TGTGCCAGCAGTGCCAAAGGGGGACAGGGCAATCAGCCCCAGCATTTT
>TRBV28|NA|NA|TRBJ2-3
CASTELGDTQYF
TGTGCCAGCACCGAACTAGGGGATACGCAGTATTTT
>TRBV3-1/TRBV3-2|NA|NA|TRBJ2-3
CASSLTTLTDTQYF
TGTGCCAGCAGCCTGACTACGCTCACAGATACGCAGTATTTT
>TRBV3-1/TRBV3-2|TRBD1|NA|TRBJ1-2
CASSQDGTGGYTF
TGTGCCAGCAGCCAAGATGGGACAGGGGGCTACACCTTC
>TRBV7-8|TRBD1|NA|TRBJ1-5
CASSSDRADSNQPQHF
TGTGCCAGCAGCTCAGACAGGGCGGATAGCAATCAGCCCCAGCATTTT
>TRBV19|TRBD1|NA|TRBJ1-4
CASSIRTGATANEKLFF
TGTGCCAGTAGTATCCGGACAGGGGCGACGGCTAATGAAAAACTGTTTTTT
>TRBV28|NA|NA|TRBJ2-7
CASNSRLLLSSYEQYF
TGTGCCAGCAACTCACGACTATTACTTAGCTCCTACGAGCAGTACTTC
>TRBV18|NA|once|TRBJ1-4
CASSPPGAANEKLFF
TGTGCCAGCTCACCACCGGGTGCGGCTAATGAAAAACTGTTTTTT
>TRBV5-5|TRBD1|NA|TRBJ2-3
CASSLARTGGTDTQYF
TGTGCCAGCAGCTTGGCCCGGACAGGAGGCACAGATACGCAGTATTTT
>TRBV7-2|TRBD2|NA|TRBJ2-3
CASSPRAGVFPDTQYF
TGTGCCAGCAGCCCACGAGCGGGAGTCTTTCCAGATACGCAGTATTTT
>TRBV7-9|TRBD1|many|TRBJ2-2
CASRRTGGVTGELFF
TGTGCCAGCAGGCGGACAGGGGGCGTCACCGGGGAGCTGTTTTTT
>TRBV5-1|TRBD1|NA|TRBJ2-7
CASSRTGGDDEQYF
TGCGCCAGCAGCAGGACAGGGGGCGACGACGAGCAGTACTTC
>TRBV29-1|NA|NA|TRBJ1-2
CSVGRTANYGYTF
TGCAGCGTTGGCCGGACAGCTAACTATGGCTACACCTTC
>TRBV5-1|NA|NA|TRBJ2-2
CASSFGGLNTGELFF
TGCGCCAGCAGCTTTGGAGGACTTAACACCGGGGAGCTGTTTTTT
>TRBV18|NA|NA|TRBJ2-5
CASSPPSQETQYF
TGTGCCAGCTCACCACCTAGCCAAGAGACCCAGTACTTC